The source of this T cell receptor beta chain is a study of cytomegalovirus exposure and HLA in healthy donors. On this clone itself: Its antigen is still unknown.

Notes on the study in general: When analyzed later, a missense DCLRE1C variant was found to be linked to TCR beta V- and J-gene trimming. Common viral pathogens (according to a later analysis) appeared linked to several of the most significant clusters. Productive status was seen about 90% or about 30% of the time for most TCR beta V segments in an earlier analysis.

Researchers ran the PCR with 60 Vbeta and 13 Jbeta primers. Some clones are missing from TCRdb's copy, which holds only in-frame ones; the method was immunoSEQ multiplex PCR. The repertoire holds some 150,000 clones, with roughly 76% as singletons. Germline values: CDR1 MGHRA, CDR2 YSYEKL. The CDR3 is 15 residues long. V shed 5 bases, J shed 3 bases, and the junction held 8 bases outside the gene matches. The sequence was collected from a man aged 18 to 30 in good health and CMV-seronegative. Input material: PBMCs. The chain uses TRBV4-1 and TRBJ2-7, with 9 positions matching TRBD1. CDR3 in DNA: TGCGCCAGCAGCACACGCACAGGGGGCGTCTACGAGCAGTACTTC. Translating gives CASSTRTGGVYEQYF.